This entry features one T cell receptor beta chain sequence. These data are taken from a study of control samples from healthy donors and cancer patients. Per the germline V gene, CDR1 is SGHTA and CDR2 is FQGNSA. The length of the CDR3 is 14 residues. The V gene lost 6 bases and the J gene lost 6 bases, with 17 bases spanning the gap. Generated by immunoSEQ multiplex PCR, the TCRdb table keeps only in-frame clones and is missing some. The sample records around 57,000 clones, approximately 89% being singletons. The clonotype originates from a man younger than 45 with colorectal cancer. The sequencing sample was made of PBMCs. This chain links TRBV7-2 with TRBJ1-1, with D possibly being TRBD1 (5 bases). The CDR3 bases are TGTGCCAGCAGGACGCAGGGAGGTAGGGCTGAAGCTTTCTTT. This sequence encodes CASRTQGGRAEAFF.